The sample holds a few counts of the clone carrying this T cell receptor (beta chain). The germline V gene encodes CDR1 DFQATT and CDR2 SNEGSKA (reference sequence). This CDR3 is 14 amino acids long. V shed 3 bases, J shed 5 bases, and the junction held 9 bases outside the gene matches. Through a sample-barcoded 5' primer and a J-beta primer mix, a second PCR was run for roughly 6 to 12 cycles. TCRdb re-analysed the 5' RACE reads in MiXCR, keeping a single row per CDR3 protein. Counted here are about 1,500,000 distinct CDR3 sequences, over 25% occurring once; the ten biggest clones make up roughly 8.2%. This entry is derived from a study of blood T cells in healthy people across ages.

This sequence was found in a woman in her thirties in good health. The source material was blood. This chain links TRBV20-1 with TRBJ1-1, with 7 bases identical to TRBD1. The CDR3, as DNA: TGCAGTGCTAGGGAGACAGGGAGGGGGACTGAAGCTTTCTTT. It yields the protein CSARETGRGTEAFF.